These 9 T cell receptor beta chains came from one sample sequenced in a study of T cell changes during pregnancy in multiple sclerosis. The data were produced by immunoSEQ multiplex PCR, yet TCRdb's version contains in-frame clones alone and is incomplete. The table has about 40,000 clones, approximately 90% seen once. Sequenced material: CD4+ T cells from peripheral blood mononuclear cells, taken after pregnancy. Receptors were obtained from a female donor with multiple sclerosis, enrolled in a pregnancy study.

The CDR3 loop reads CAWRGTSGESSYNEQFF. CDR3 bases: TGTGCCTGGAGGGGGACTAGCGGGGAGAGCTCCTACAATGAGCAGTTCTTC. The chain employs TRBV30 and TRBJ2-1, with 13 bases identical to TRBD2. Germline lookup yields CDR1 GTSNPN and CDR2 SVGIG (reference sequence). CDR3 length equals 17 residues. After removal of 3 bases from V and 0 bases from J, the junction contained 5 bases not matched to a gene.

The rearrangement links TRBV19 to TRBJ1-2; D gene ambiguous. This CDR3 is built from 16 residues. Trimming shortened V by 5 bases and J by 6 bases, and 22 bases separated the two germline ends. CDR1 and CDR2 (germline): LNHDA, SQIVND (reference sequence). The CDR3 DNA is TGTGCCAGTAGTTTGCGGTCCCCCTCCCGCGGCAATGGCTACACCTTC. Translated: CASSLRSPSRGNGYTF.

V gene TRBV28 combines with J gene TRBJ2-5, with 8 bases identical to TRBD1. The CDR3 loop spans 12 amino acids. Trimming at V came to 8 bases and at J to 5 bases, leaving 4 bases not matched to a gene. Germline CDR1 and CDR2: MDHEN and SYDVKM. CDR3 sequence reads: CASDRGSETQYF. In DNA, the CDR3 is TGTGCCAGCGACAGGGGTAGTGAGACCCAGTACTTC.

CDR3: CASTPRGEQYF. DNA of the CDR3: TGTGCCAGCACACCCCGAGGCGAGCAGTACTTC. The chain employs TRBV6-4 and TRBJ2-7; D unresolved. CDR1 is MRHNA and CDR2 is SNTAGT in the germline V gene. The CDR3 length is 11 residues. The V gene lost 7 bases and the J gene lost 6 bases, with 10 bases spanning the gap.

The chain links TRBV7-8 to TRBJ1-1; the D gene is possibly TRBD1 (5 bases). V was shortened by 3 bases and J by 0 bases, with 14 bases between the two germline ends. The germline V gene has CDR1 SGHVS and CDR2 FQNEAQ. The CDR3 is made up of 16 amino acids. CDR3 sequence reads: CASSLGIRAMNTEAFF. The DNA for the CDR3 is TGTGCCAGCAGCTTGGGCATCAGGGCGATGAACACTGAAGCTTTCTTT.

This clone is a singleton in its sample. The chain is built from TRBV9 and TRBJ2-3; TRBD2 aligns across 10 bases. In germline, CDR1 is SGDLS, CDR2 YYNGEE. The CDR3 has 18 residues. Germline trimming cut 4 bases from V and 2 bases from J; bases unmatched to any gene: 13. The CDR3 nucleotides are TGTGCCAGCAGCCAAGGGCTAGCGGGGGCCTACCCCACAGATACGCAGTATTTT. Its protein is CASSQGLAGAYPTDTQYF.

As regards this clone: Distinct nucleotide sequences in the sample also encode this CDR3. The CDR3 nucleotides read TGTGCCAGCAGTGCACAGGGGGATCAGCCCCAGCATTTT. Translating gives CASSAQGDQPQHF. The chain couples TRBV6-1 to TRBJ1-5; 8 positions agree with TRBD1. Germline CDR1 is MNHNS and CDR2 is SASEGT. This CDR3 is 13 amino acids long. V lost 4 bases to trimming and J lost 5 bases; unmatched junction nucleotides: 1.

This chain joins TRBV13 and TRBJ2-7; D unclear. Trimming removed 3 bases at V and 2 bases at J, with 5 bases between. CDR3 size: 12 residues. Germline assignment: CDR1 PRHDT and CDR2 FYEKMQ (reference sequence). This chain's CDR3 is CASSFETYEQYF. The DNA for the CDR3 is TGTGCCAGCAGCTTCGAGACCTACGAGCAGTACTTC.

The rearrangement links TRBV6-1 to TRBJ2-7; D call uncertain. The V gene lost 3 bases and the J gene lost 1 base, with 4 bases spanning the gap. The germline V gene encodes CDR1 MNHNS and CDR2 SASEGT. The length of the CDR3 is 12 residues. CDR3 region: CASSDHSYEQYF. The DNA of the CDR3 is TGTGCCAGCAGTGACCATTCCTACGAGCAGTACTTC.